A selection of T cell receptor beta chains follows, all from one sample in a study of human T cells and chemical hapten exposure. TCRdb ran MiXCR on the RACE reads and lists one entry per CDR3 protein. The data contain about 58,000 distinct CDR3 sequences, about an eighth of them seen just once; the ten biggest clones take up 2.4%. This material consisted of whole blood, taken in connection with sensitization to the hapten diphenylcyclopropenone (DPC). The receptors were gathered from a man aged 25 to 45 with alopecia areata. Some clones in this sample may be carry-over from other donors' samples. Both conserved end residues are part of each CDR3.

j_call: TRBJ2-1
v_call: TRBV10-3
cdr3_length: 15
cdr3_aa: CAISESRQGANEQFF

j_call: TRBJ2-1
v_call: TRBV7-6
cdr3_length: 15
cdr3_aa: CASSLSGGSYNEQFF

j_call: TRBJ2-3
v_call: TRBV9
cdr3_length: 18
cdr3_aa: CASSGGPGTARLTDTQYF

j_call: TRBJ2-5
v_call: TRBV13
cdr3_length: 15
cdr3_aa: CASSPQRQGWETQYF

j_call: TRBJ1-5
v_call: TRBV9
cdr3_length: 15
cdr3_aa: CASSPQSGMDQPQHF

j_call: TRBJ2-1
v_call: TRBV29-1
cdr3_length: 12
cdr3_aa: CSVEEGYNEQFF

j_call: TRBJ1-3
v_call: TRBV7-8
cdr3_length: 15
cdr3_aa: CASSLGSGAGNTIYF

j_call: TRBJ2-7
v_call: TRBV6-2/TRBV6-3
cdr3_length: 12
cdr3_aa: CASHSISYEQYF

j_call: TRBJ2-3
v_call: TRBV7-6
cdr3_length: 14
cdr3_aa: CASSLGGDSDTQYF

j_call: TRBJ2-1
v_call: TRBV6-6
cdr3_length: 16
cdr3_aa: CASSPFGENSYNEQFF

j_call: TRBJ2-5
v_call: TRBV5-1
cdr3_length: 12
cdr3_aa: CASNDNQETQYF

j_call: TRBJ2-3
v_call: TRBV5-1
cdr3_length: 13
cdr3_aa: CASSRTGTDTQYF

j_call: TRBJ2-1
v_call: TRBV18
cdr3_length: 17
cdr3_aa: CASSPGLAGLSYNEQFF

j_call: TRBJ2-7
v_call: TRBV7-6
cdr3_length: 13
cdr3_aa: CASSRQGAREQYF

j_call: TRBJ1-2
v_call: TRBV6-5
cdr3_length: 12
cdr3_aa: CASSYGTYGYTF

j_call: TRBJ1-4
v_call: TRBV20-1
cdr3_length: 14
cdr3_aa: CSARDLIGGEKLFF